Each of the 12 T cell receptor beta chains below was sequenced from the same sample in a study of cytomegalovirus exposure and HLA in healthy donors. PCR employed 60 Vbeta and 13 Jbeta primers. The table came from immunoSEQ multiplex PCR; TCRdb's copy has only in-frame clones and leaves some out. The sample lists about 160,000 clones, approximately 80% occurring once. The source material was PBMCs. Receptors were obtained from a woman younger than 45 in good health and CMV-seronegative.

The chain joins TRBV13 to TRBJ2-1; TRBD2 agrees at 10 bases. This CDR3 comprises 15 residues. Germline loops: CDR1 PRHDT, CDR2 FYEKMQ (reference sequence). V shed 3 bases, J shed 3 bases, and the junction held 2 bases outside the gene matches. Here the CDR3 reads CASSFWTSGYNEQFF. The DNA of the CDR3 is TGTGCCAGCAGCTTCTGGACTAGCGGCTACAATGAGCAGTTCTTC.

CDR3 amino acids: CATSRDRGSYNEQFF. CDR3 DNA: TGTGCCACCAGCAGAGATAGGGGGTCCTACAATGAGCAGTTCTTC. The chain couples TRBV15 to TRBJ2-1; possibly TRBD1 for D (6 bases). The germline CDR1 and CDR2 sequences are LNHNV and YYDKDF (reference sequence). This CDR3 spans 15 amino acids. The V gene lost 0 bases and the J gene lost 1 base, with 7 bases spanning the gap.

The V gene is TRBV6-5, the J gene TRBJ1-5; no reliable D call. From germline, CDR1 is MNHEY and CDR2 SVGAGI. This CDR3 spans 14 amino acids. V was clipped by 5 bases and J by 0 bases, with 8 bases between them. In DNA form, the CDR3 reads TGTGCCAGCAGTCCCCAGTCTAGCAATCAGCCCCAGCATTTT. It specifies CASSPQSSNQPQHF.

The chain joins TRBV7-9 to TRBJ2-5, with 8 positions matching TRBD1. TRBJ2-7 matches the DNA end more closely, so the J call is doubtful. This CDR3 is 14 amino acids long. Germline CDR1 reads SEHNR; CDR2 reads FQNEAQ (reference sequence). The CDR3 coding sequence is TGTGCCAGCAGCTTCCGGGACAGGATTTACGAGCAGTACTTC. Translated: CASSFRDRIYEQYF.

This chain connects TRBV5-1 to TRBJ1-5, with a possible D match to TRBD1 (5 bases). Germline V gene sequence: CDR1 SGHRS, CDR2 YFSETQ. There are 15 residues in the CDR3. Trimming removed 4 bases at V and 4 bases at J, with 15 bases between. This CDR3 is CASSIAGDHNQPQHF. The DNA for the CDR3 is TGCGCCAGCAGCATAGCGGGGGACCATAATCAGCCCCAGCATTTT.

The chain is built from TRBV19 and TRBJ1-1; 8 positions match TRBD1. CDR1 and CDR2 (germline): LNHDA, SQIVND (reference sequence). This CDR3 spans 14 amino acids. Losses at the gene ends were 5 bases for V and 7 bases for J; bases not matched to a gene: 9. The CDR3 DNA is TGTGCCAGTAGTCCTCGGACAGGGATATTTGAAGCTTTCTTT. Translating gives CASSPRTGIFEAFF.

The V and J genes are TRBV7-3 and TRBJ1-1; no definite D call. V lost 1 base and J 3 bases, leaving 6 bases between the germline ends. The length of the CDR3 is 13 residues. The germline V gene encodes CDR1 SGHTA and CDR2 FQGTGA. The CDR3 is CASSLNSYTEAFF. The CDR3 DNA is TGTGCCAGCAGCTTAAACAGTTACACTGAAGCTTTCTTT.

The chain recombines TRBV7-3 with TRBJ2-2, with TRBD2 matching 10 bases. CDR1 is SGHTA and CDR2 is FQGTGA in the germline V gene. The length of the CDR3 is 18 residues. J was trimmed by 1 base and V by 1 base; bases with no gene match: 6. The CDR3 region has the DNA TGTGCCAGCAGCTTAATTGGACTAGCGGAAAAGAACACCGGGGAGCTGTTTTTT. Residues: CASSLIGLAEKNTGELFF.

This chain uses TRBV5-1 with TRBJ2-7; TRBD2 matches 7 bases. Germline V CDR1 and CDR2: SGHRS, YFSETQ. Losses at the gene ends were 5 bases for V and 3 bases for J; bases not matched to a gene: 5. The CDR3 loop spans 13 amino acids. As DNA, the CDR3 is TGCGCCAGCAGACTAACTAGCGTCTACGAGCAGTACTTC. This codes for CASRLTSVYEQYF.

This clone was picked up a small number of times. In DNA form, the CDR3 reads TGCGCCAGCAGCCGGACAGCAACTAATGAAAAACTGTTTTTT. This translates into CASSRTATNEKLFF. This sequence joins TRBV4-1 and TRBJ1-4; tentatively, D is TRBD1 (6 bases). Per germline, CDR1 MGHRA and CDR2 YSYEKL. The CDR3 has 14 amino acids. The germline V and J ends were trimmed by 4 bases and 0 bases, with 6 bases remaining between them.

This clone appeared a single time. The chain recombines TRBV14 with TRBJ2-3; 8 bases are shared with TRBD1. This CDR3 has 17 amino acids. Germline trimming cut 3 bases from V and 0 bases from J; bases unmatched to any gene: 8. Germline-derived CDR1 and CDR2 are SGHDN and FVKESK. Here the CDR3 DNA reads TGTGCCAGCAGCCACCTTTACCGGGACAGGAGCACAGATACGCAGTATTTT. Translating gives CASSHLYRDRSTDTQYF.

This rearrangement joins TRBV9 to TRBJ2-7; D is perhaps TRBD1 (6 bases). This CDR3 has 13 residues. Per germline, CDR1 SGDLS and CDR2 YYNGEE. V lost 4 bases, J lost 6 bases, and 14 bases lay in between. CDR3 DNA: TGTGCCAGCAGCCCCCCGACAGGCAGCGAGCAGTACTTC. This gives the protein CASSPPTGSEQYF.